This record concerns one TCR beta chain sequence. This CDR3 has 12 residues. The germline V gene encodes CDR1 MNHNY and CDR2 SVGAGI (reference sequence). The V and J ends lost 6 bases and 5 bases respectively, with 10 bases between them. This specimen belongs to a study of blood T cell repertoires in COVID-19. Profiled with immunoSEQ multiplex PCR; TCRdb holds only in-frame clones, not every one. This table holds tens of thousands of clones, 84% found once. This receptor was taken from a man aged 50 to 59 with COVID-19, enrolled during active disease. Input material: peripheral blood. The rearrangement joins TRBV6-6 to TRBJ2-5; D gene ambiguous. The chain's CDR3 is CASSLIEETQYF. CDR3 bases: TGTGCCAGCAGCCTCATAGAGGAGACCCAGTACTTC.